This is a list of T cell receptor beta chains from one sample in a study of CD8 T cells in Susac syndrome. TCRdb passed the immunoSEQ multiplex PCR reads through MiXCR, listing each CDR3 protein once. The sample contains more than 70,000 distinct CDR3 sequences, about 91% of which appear only once. Sequencing was done on a sample of CD8+ T cells from PBMCs. These receptors all stem from a human donor with multiple sclerosis. The CDR3 runs from the conserved cysteine through the conserved F or W. The D gene is left open where the match is weak. Size is stated for part of the rows, as once, few or many counts, or as a class when the clone is expanded.

J gene: TRBJ2-1
clone size: once
V gene: TRBV15
D gene: -
CDR3 protein: CATSRRVLSDEQFF
CDR3 DNA: TGTGCCACCAGCCGTCGGGTCCTAAGCGATGAGCAGTTCTTC

J gene: TRBJ1-2
clone size: -
V gene: TRBV3-1
D gene: TRBD1
CDR3 protein: CASSRDRDRGLPFYGYTF
CDR3 DNA: TGTGCCAGCAGCCGCGATCGGGACAGGGGCCTTCCTTTCTATGGCTACACCTTC

J gene: TRBJ2-1
clone size: -
V gene: TRBV7-3
D gene: TRBD2
CDR3 protein: CASSTSSGNEQFF
CDR3 DNA: TGTGCCAGCAGCACCTCTAGCGGCAATGAGCAGTTCTTC

J gene: TRBJ1-5
clone size: -
V gene: TRBV19
D gene: -
CDR3 protein: CASSESGVGFNRNQPQHF
CDR3 DNA: TGTGCCAGTAGCGAATCAGGGGTTGGGTTCAATCGCAATCAGCCCCAGCATTTT

J gene: TRBJ2-1
clone size: -
V gene: TRBV5-4
D gene: -
CDR3 protein: CASSSDSPTYNEQFF
CDR3 DNA: TGTGCCAGCAGCTCGGACAGCCCGACCTACAATGAGCAGTTCTTC

J gene: TRBJ1-6
clone size: -
V gene: TRBV28
D gene: -
CDR3 protein: CASSSPLHF
CDR3 DNA: TGTGCCAGCAGTTCACCCCTCCACTTT

J gene: TRBJ1-2
clone size: -
V gene: TRBV5-1
D gene: -
CDR3 protein: CASSFYTQGDYTF
CDR3 DNA: TGCGCCAGCAGCTTTTATACGCAGGGCGACTACACCTTC

J gene: TRBJ1-6
clone size: -
V gene: TRBV7-6
D gene: TRBD1
CDR3 protein: CASSRQGRNSPLHF
CDR3 DNA: TGTGCCAGCAGCCGACAGGGGCGGAATTCACCCCTCCACTTT

J gene: TRBJ1-1
clone size: -
V gene: TRBV7-9
D gene: -
CDR3 protein: CASSSTGRRATEAFF
CDR3 DNA: TGTGCCAGCAGCTCAACAGGGAGGAGGGCCACTGAAGCTTTCTTT

J gene: TRBJ2-1
clone size: -
V gene: TRBV5-6
D gene: -
CDR3 protein: CASSLRGSSSYNEQFF
CDR3 DNA: TGTGCCAGCAGCTTGCGGGGCTCAAGCTCCTACAATGAGCAGTTCTTC

J gene: TRBJ2-2
clone size: -
V gene: TRBV6-2/TRBV6-3
D gene: -
CDR3 protein: CASSYHLANTGELFF
CDR3 DNA: TGTGCCAGCAGTTATCACCTCGCGAACACCGGGGAGCTGTTTTTT

J gene: TRBJ1-3
clone size: -
V gene: TRBV4-3
D gene: TRBD1
CDR3 protein: CASSQDSRGPGNTIYF
CDR3 DNA: TGCGCCAGCAGCCAAGATTCGAGGGGGCCTGGAAACACCATATATTTT

J gene: TRBJ2-1
clone size: -
V gene: TRBV6-4
D gene: -
CDR3 protein: CASIPWKGFYNEQFF
CDR3 DNA: TGTGCCAGCATCCCCTGGAAGGGATTCTACAATGAGCAGTTCTTC

J gene: TRBJ1-2
clone size: -
V gene: TRBV3-1
D gene: TRBD1
CDR3 protein: CATSSGTGFHYGYTF
CDR3 DNA: TGTGCCACCAGCAGCGGGACAGGGTTTCACTATGGCTACACCTTC

J gene: TRBJ2-1
clone size: -
V gene: TRBV7-9
D gene: -
CDR3 protein: CASSLQENYNEQFF
CDR3 DNA: TGTGCCAGCAGCTTACAGGAGAATTACAATGAGCAGTTCTTC

J gene: TRBJ2-7
clone size: once
V gene: TRBV20-1
D gene: -
CDR3 protein: CSARDQAASSYEQYF
CDR3 DNA: TGCAGTGCTAGAGATCAAGCTGCTAGCTCCTACGAGCAGTACTTC

J gene: TRBJ2-1
clone size: -
V gene: TRBV18
D gene: TRBD1
CDR3 protein: CASSPPEGQGWDEQFF
CDR3 DNA: TGTGCCAGCTCACCACCGGAGGGACAGGGCTGGGATGAGCAGTTCTTC

J gene: TRBJ1-2
clone size: -
V gene: TRBV20-1
D gene: TRBD1
CDR3 protein: CSARPPPGQGLNYGYTF
CDR3 DNA: TGCAGTGCTAGACCTCCGCCGGGACAGGGTCTTAACTATGGCTACACCTTC

J gene: TRBJ1-4
clone size: -
V gene: TRBV12-3/TRBV12-4
D gene: -
CDR3 protein: CASSLSNEKLFF
CDR3 DNA: TGTGCCAGCAGTTTAAGTAATGAAAAACTGTTTTTT

J gene: TRBJ2-1
clone size: -
V gene: TRBV30
D gene: -
CDR3 protein: CAWIGDSGAYNEQFF
CDR3 DNA: TGTGCCTGGATCGGGGACTCAGGGGCCTACAATGAGCAGTTCTTC

J gene: TRBJ2-5
clone size: once
V gene: TRBV6-5
D gene: TRBD1
CDR3 protein: CASSRTTGVQETQYF
CDR3 DNA: TGTGCCAGCAGTCGTACGACAGGGGTTCAAGAGACCCAGTACTTC

J gene: TRBJ1-1
clone size: -
V gene: TRBV2
D gene: -
CDR3 protein: CASSESKVNTEAFF
CDR3 DNA: TGTGCCAGCAGTGAAAGTAAGGTGAACACTGAAGCTTTCTTT

J gene: TRBJ2-5
clone size: -
V gene: TRBV9
D gene: -
CDR3 protein: CASSVGVRDQETQYF
CDR3 DNA: TGTGCCAGCAGCGTAGGGGTTAGAGACCAAGAGACCCAGTACTTC

J gene: TRBJ2-1
clone size: -
V gene: TRBV19
D gene: TRBD1
CDR3 protein: CASSSIAGGYSYNEQFF
CDR3 DNA: TGTGCCAGTAGTTCCATCGCAGGGGGCTACTCCTACAATGAGCAGTTCTTC

J gene: TRBJ2-1
clone size: -
V gene: TRBV12-3/TRBV12-4
D gene: -
CDR3 protein: CASSLAENNEQFF
CDR3 DNA: TGTGCCAGCAGTTTAGCGGAGAACAATGAGCAGTTCTTC

J gene: TRBJ2-3
clone size: -
V gene: TRBV6-4
D gene: TRBD2
CDR3 protein: CASSSSGEADTQYF
CDR3 DNA: TGTGCCAGCAGTTCCAGCGGGGAGGCAGATACGCAGTATTTT

J gene: TRBJ1-1
clone size: -
V gene: TRBV28
D gene: -
CDR3 protein: CASSSPGTGTEAFF
CDR3 DNA: TGTGCCAGCAGTTCGCCCGGGACGGGCACTGAAGCTTTCTTT

J gene: TRBJ1-5
clone size: -
V gene: TRBV6-2/TRBV6-3
D gene: -
CDR3 protein: CASSPSGSGNQPQHF
CDR3 DNA: TGTGCCAGCAGTCCATCAGGCAGTGGCAATCAGCCCCAGCATTTT

J gene: TRBJ1-2
clone size: once
V gene: TRBV5-6
D gene: -
CDR3 protein: CASSSSTYGSNYGYTF
CDR3 DNA: TGTGCCAGCAGCTCTTCGACGTACGGGAGTAACTATGGCTACACCTTC

J gene: TRBJ2-3
clone size: -
V gene: TRBV25-1
D gene: TRBD2
CDR3 protein: CASGDGTDTQYF
CDR3 DNA: TGTGCTAGCGGGGACGGCACAGATACGCAGTATTTT

J gene: TRBJ1-1
clone size: few
V gene: TRBV5-4
D gene: -
CDR3 protein: CASSLGRGNTEAFF
CDR3 DNA: TGTGCCAGCAGCTTGGGCAGGGGAAATACTGAAGCTTTCTTT

J gene: TRBJ2-7
clone size: few
V gene: TRBV5-6
D gene: -
CDR3 protein: CASSLADRGFYEQYF
CDR3 DNA: TGTGCCAGCAGCTTGGCCGATCGCGGTTTCTACGAGCAGTACTTC

J gene: TRBJ2-1
clone size: -
V gene: TRBV19
D gene: -
CDR3 protein: CASSPTRRLYNEQFF
CDR3 DNA: TGTGCCAGTAGCCCAACTAGGCGGTTGTACAATGAGCAGTTCTTC